This passage covers 23 T cell receptor beta chains from one sample sequenced in a study of cytomegalovirus exposure and HLA in healthy donors (dated by TCRdb to 2016 to 2017). The library was produced with the immunoSEQ multiplex PCR assay. For the multiplex PCR, a mixture combining 60 forward primers for TCR Vbeta segments and 13 reverse primers for TCR Jbeta segments was used. The clones in this table, taken by TCRdb from immuneACCESS, are in-frame only. Not every clone is retained; where verified, under half of the shortfall comes from an unresolved V gene, and the cause of the rest is unknown. The sample has more than 95,000 clones on record, roughly 80% of them singletons. The ten largest clones add up to more than 1% of the sample. Sequencing was done on a sample of PBMCs. The receptors come from a female donor in good health and CMV-seronegative.

The gene calls are TRBV7-6 and TRBJ2-7; 12 positions match TRBD2. CDR3 length: 16 residues. Trimming cost V 1 base and J 4 bases; bases outside gene matches: 5. In germline, CDR1 is SGHVS, CDR2 FNYEAQ. CDR3 loop: CASSLGLAGGTYEQYF. The CDR3 DNA reads as TGTGCCAGCAGCTTAGGCCTAGCGGGAGGGACTTACGAGCAGTACTTC.

The chain carries TRBV6-1 and TRBJ2-5, with D maybe TRBD2 (5 bases). CDR1 is MNHNS, CDR2 SASEGT, per germline. Deletions cut 7 bases from V and 7 bases from J, with 13 bases between. This CDR3 has 12 amino acids. The CDR3 nucleotides read TGTGCCAGCACCCACGGGGTTGCGACCCAGTACTTC. Protein sequence: CASTHGVATQYF.

The genes are TRBV4-1 and TRBJ2-5; 7 bases align to TRBD1. Germline CDR1 reads MGHRA; CDR2 reads YSYEKL. CDR3 length: 14 amino acids. V trimming: 3 bases; J trimming: 4 bases; junction bases outside the gene matches: 5. The CDR3 DNA sequence: TGCGCCAGCAGCCACCCGACAGGGTTAGAGACCCAGTACTTC. Residues: CASSHPTGLETQYF.

This chain uses TRBV6-1 with TRBJ2-7; tentatively, D is TRBD1 (5 bases). Germline V gene sequence: CDR1 MNHNS, CDR2 SASEGT. V shed 6 bases and J shed 6 bases, with 15 bases lying between them. The CDR3 extends over 13 amino acids. CDR3 nucleotide sequence: TGTGCCAGCAGACAGGTTTTGATTTCCGAGCAGTACTTC. It specifies CASRQVLISEQYF.

This chain joins TRBV5-1 and TRBJ1-1; perhaps TRBD1 as D (6 bases). CDR1 and CDR2 (germline): SGHRS, YFSETQ. The CDR3 has 16 residues. V lost 0 bases and J 3 bases, leaving 15 bases between the germline ends. As DNA, the CDR3 is TGCGCCAGCAGCTTGGTTCAGGGGCTAAAGGACACTGAAGCTTTCTTT. Translating it yields CASSLVQGLKDTEAFF.

This chain uses TRBV7-6 with TRBJ1-2; D ambiguous. This CDR3 has 13 amino acids. Trimming pared 1 base from V and 8 bases from J, leaving 11 bases between. CDR1 and CDR2 from the germline V gene are SGHVS and FNYEAQ. The CDR3 DNA reads as TGTGCCAGCAGCTTAGGGAGGGATAGCGGCTACACCTTC. Translating it yields CASSLGRDSGYTF.

This sequence joins TRBV5-6 and TRBJ1-4, with D hard to call. CDR1 is SGHDT, CDR2 YYEEEE, per germline. The length of the CDR3 is 13 residues. V was trimmed by 5 bases and J by 6 bases, leaving 11 bases between them. CDR3 bases: TGTGCCAGCAGGAAAAACCCGGATGAAAAACTGTTTTTT. Translated: CASRKNPDEKLFF.

The gene calls are TRBV7-9 and TRBJ2-5, with D maybe TRBD1 (5 bases). V was shortened by 1 base and J by 1 base, with 10 bases between the two germline ends. CDR3 size: 15 residues. From germline, CDR1 is SEHNR and CDR2 FQNEAQ (reference sequence). The CDR3 coding sequence is TGTGCCAGCAGCTTAGGACAGAGGCGCCAAGAGACCCAGTACTTC. It specifies CASSLGQRRQETQYF. Full variable domain (outside the CDR3, taken from reference TRBV7-9 and TRBJ2-5): DTGVSQNPRHKITKRGQNVTFRCDPISEHNRLYWYRQTLGQGPEFLTYFQNEAQLEKSRLLSDRFSAERPKGSFSTLEIQRTEQGDSAMYLCASSLGQRRQETQYFGPGTRLLVL.

V usage is TRBV5-4 and J usage is TRBJ1-1, with a weak D call TRBD1 (5 bases). Germline V gives CDR1 SGHNT, CDR2 YYREEE (reference sequence). V lost 4 bases to trimming and J lost 1 base, with 14 bases between them. CDR3 length equals 15 residues. CDR3 amino acids: CASSPIAGRNTEAFF. The CDR3, as DNA: TGTGCCAGCAGCCCGATAGCGGGGCGGAACACTGAAGCTTTCTTT.

The rearrangement links TRBV5-1 to TRBJ2-2, with 7 positions matching TRBD1. V shed 0 bases and J 5 bases; nucleotides not matched to a gene: 4. Looked up from germline, CDR1 is SGHRS and CDR2 is YFSETQ. This CDR3 has 15 amino acids. The CDR3 spells CASSLEGGATGELFF. DNA of the CDR3: TGCGCCAGCAGCTTGGAAGGGGGCGCTACCGGGGAGCTGTTTTTT. The entire variable domain, with the rest obtained from reference TRBV5-1 and TRBJ2-2, is as follows: KAGVTQTPRYLIKTRGQQVTLSCSPISGHRSVSWYQQTPGQGLQFLFEYFSETQRNKGNFPGRFSGRQFSNSRSEMNVSTLELGDSALYLCASSLEGGATGELFFGEGSRLTVL.

J is TRBJ1-5 and V is TRBV6-1; a possible D gene is TRBD1 (5 bases). This CDR3 has 15 residues. In germline, CDR1 is MNHNS, CDR2 SASEGT. The germline V and J ends were trimmed by 1 base and 3 bases, with 10 bases remaining between them. In DNA form, the CDR3 reads TGTGCCAGCAGTGAAGACAGGATCTACAATCAGCCCCAGCATTTT. Its translation: CASSEDRIYNQPQHF.

This clone was recorded once. The J gene is TRBJ2-7, the V gene TRBV19; perhaps TRBD1 as D (6 bases). Looked up from germline, CDR1 is LNHDA and CDR2 is SQIVND (reference sequence). V was shortened by 9 bases and J by 6 bases, with 33 bases between the two germline ends. The CDR3 loop spans 18 amino acids. Written as DNA, the CDR3 is TGTGCCAGCCACCCCCGGACCTGGAGTTTGCACAGGGCCGGCGAGCAGTACTTC. Translation gives CASHPRTWSLHRAGEQYF.

This clone has just a few counts. J is TRBJ2-7 and V is TRBV4-1; possible D gene TRBD2, 5 bases. V was shortened by 3 bases and J by 3 bases, with 15 bases between the two germline ends. CDR3 length: 15 amino acids. Germline values: CDR1 MGHRA, CDR2 YSYEKL. In DNA form, the CDR3 reads TGCGCCAGCAGCCACCCCCCGGGAAGGAGCTACGAGCAGTACTTC. Protein sequence: CASSHPPGRSYEQYF.

The rearrangement joins TRBV9 to TRBJ1-4, with 8 bases matching TRBD1. J gave up 4 bases and V 6 bases, and 8 bases lay outside the gene matches. CDR1 and CDR2 (germline): SGDLS, YYNGEE. The CDR3 covers 15 residues. This CDR3 is CASTVGQGLNEKLFF. CDR3 sequence (DNA): TGTGCCAGCACCGTCGGACAGGGTCTTAATGAAAAACTGTTTTTT.

The chain's CDR3 is CASSPRTGDNEQFF. The CDR3, as DNA: TGTGCCAGCAGTCCTCGGACTGGGGACAATGAGCAGTTCTTC. The rearrangement joins TRBV6-1 to TRBJ2-1, with a weak D call TRBD2 (5 bases). The germline V and J ends were trimmed by 5 bases and 5 bases, with 13 bases remaining between them. CDR3 length equals 14 residues. Germline V lookup: CDR1 MNHNS, CDR2 SASEGT.

Only a few counts were recorded for this clone. The CDR3 spells CASSPVRTSNEQFF. In DNA, the CDR3 is TGTGCCAGCAGTCCTGTCCGGACTTCCAATGAGCAGTTCTTC. V and J are TRBV5-4 and TRBJ2-1, with D possibly being TRBD2 (5 bases). V was pared by 5 bases and J by 6 bases, with 15 bases between. The CDR3 spans 14 residues. The germline CDR1 and CDR2 sequences are SGHNT and YYREEE (reference sequence).

This clone was counted between two and nine times. The CDR3 is CASSPGIPTGADEQYF. DNA for the CDR3: TGTGCCAGCAGCCCGGGAATCCCGACAGGGGCGGACGAGCAGTACTTC. The gene calls are TRBV5-8 and TRBJ2-7; TRBD1 matches at 8 bases. This CDR3 is 16 amino acids long. The germline gives CDR1 SGHTS, CDR2 YDEGEE. With V trimmed by 4 bases and J by 5 bases, 14 bases remained unmatched. Variable domain in full (rest from reference TRBV5-8 and TRBJ2-7): EAGVTQSPTHLIKTRGQQATLRCSPISGHTSVYWYQQALGLGLQFLLWYDEGEERNRGNFPPRFSGRQFPNYSSELNVNALELEDSALYLCASSPGIPTGADEQYFGPGTRLTVT.

V is TRBV6-4 and J is TRBJ1-5, with a tentative D call TRBD1 (5 bases). Trimming left V 4 bases short and J 4 bases short, with 14 bases between. The CDR3 has 15 amino acids. The germline CDR1 and CDR2 sequences are MRHNA and SNTAGT. CDR3 protein: CASSAIHGGNQPQHF. CDR3 sequence (DNA): TGTGCCAGCAGTGCTATTCACGGGGGGAATCAGCCCCAGCATTTT.

The chain combines TRBV27 with TRBJ2-7; TRBD2 is a possible D gene (6 bases). The CDR3 contains 16 residues. The V gene lost 2 bases and the J gene lost 4 bases, with 18 bases spanning the gap. CDR1 MNHEY and CDR2 SMNVEV come from the germline V gene (reference sequence). CDR3 loop: CASSLKGLVGLYEQYF. The CDR3 DNA is TGTGCCAGCAGTTTAAAGGGACTTGTGGGGCTTTACGAGCAGTACTTC.

V and J are TRBV27 and TRBJ2-7; TRBD2 aligns across 9 bases. V shed 5 bases and J 3 bases; nucleotides not matched to a gene: 11. CDR3 length equals 16 residues. The V gene's germline CDR1 is MNHEY and CDR2 SMNVEV (reference sequence). CDR3 in DNA: TGTGCCAGCAGTACGCAGACTAGCGGTAAACACTACGAGCAGTACTTC. It translates to CASSTQTSGKHYEQYF.

This chain uses TRBV10-3 with TRBJ1-2; 9 bases align to TRBD1. CDR3 length: 14 residues. Losses at the gene ends were 6 bases for V and 4 bases for J; bases not matched to a gene: 6. The germline CDR1 and CDR2 sequences are ENHRY and SYGVKD. CDR3 amino acids: CAIRGQGETYGYTF. For the CDR3, the DNA is TGTGCCATCAGGGGACAGGGTGAGACCTATGGCTACACCTTC.

This chain uses TRBV11-3 with TRBJ2-3; D may be TRBD1 (6 bases). Per the germline V gene, CDR1 is SGHNT and CDR2 is YENEEA. This CDR3 comprises 14 residues. V lost 1 base to trimming and J lost 2 bases, with 7 bases between them. Written as DNA, the CDR3 is TGTGCCAGCAGCTTAGGGGACAACACAGATACGCAGTATTTT. It encodes CASSLGDNTDTQYF.

V usage is TRBV18 and J usage is TRBJ2-2, with 7 bases lining up with TRBD1. The CDR3 is 16 residues long. In germline, CDR1 is KGHSH, CDR2 LQKENI. J lost 4 bases, V lost 6 bases, and 11 bases had no gene match. The CDR3 here is CASSSGTGQLTGELFF. CDR3 sequence (DNA): TGTGCCAGCTCGTCGGGAACGGGACAGCTCACCGGGGAGCTGTTTTTT.